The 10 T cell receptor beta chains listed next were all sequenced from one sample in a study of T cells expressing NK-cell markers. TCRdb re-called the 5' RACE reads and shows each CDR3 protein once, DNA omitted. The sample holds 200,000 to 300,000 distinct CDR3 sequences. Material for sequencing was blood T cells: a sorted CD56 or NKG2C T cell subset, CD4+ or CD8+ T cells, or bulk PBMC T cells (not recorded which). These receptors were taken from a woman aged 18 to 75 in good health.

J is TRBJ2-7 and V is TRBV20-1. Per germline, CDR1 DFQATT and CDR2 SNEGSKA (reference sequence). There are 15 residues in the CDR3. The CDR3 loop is CSARDRATSAHEQYF.

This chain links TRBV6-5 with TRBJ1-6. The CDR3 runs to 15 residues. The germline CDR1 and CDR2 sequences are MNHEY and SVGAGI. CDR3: CASSYSRVGNSPLHF.

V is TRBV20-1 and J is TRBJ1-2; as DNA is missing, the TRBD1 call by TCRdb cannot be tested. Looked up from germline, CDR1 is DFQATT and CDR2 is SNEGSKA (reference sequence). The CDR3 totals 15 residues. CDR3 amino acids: CSARGTAQGKDGYTF.

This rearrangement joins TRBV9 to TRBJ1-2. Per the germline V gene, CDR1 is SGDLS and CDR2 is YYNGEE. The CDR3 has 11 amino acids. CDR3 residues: CASSVNGGYTF.

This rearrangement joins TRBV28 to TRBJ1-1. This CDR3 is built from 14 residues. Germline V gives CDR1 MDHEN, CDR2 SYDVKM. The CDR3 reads CASSLWAENTEAFF.

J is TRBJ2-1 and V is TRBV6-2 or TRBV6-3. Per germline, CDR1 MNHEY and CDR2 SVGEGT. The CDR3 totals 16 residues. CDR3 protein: CASSYQADKKHNEQFF.

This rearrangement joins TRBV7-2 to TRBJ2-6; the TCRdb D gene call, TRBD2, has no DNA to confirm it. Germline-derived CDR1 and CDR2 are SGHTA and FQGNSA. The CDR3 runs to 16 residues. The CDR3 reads CASSLREGAGANVLTF.

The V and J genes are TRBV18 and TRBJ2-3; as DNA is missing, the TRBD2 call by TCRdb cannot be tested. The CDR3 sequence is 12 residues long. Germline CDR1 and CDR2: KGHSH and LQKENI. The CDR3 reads CASSGLQDTQYF.

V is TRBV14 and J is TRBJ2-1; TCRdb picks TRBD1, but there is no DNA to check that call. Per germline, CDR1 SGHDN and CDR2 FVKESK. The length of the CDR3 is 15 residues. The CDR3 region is CASSQKEGGPREQFF. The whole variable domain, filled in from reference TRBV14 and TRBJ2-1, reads EAGVTQFPSHSVIEKGQTVTLRCDPISGHDNLYWYRRVMGKEIKFLLHFVKESKQDESGMPNNRFLAERTGGTYSTLKVQPAELEDSGVYFCASSQKEGGPREQFFGPGTRLTVL.

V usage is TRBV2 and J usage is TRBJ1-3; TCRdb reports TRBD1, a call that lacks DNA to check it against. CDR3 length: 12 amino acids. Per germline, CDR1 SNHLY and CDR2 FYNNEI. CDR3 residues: CASTPDSSTIYF.